Listed below are T cell receptor beta chains from one sample, sequenced in a study of CD8+ T cells in alopecia areata. Assay: immunoSEQ multiplex PCR; the TCRdb copy retains only in-frame clones and omits some. The sample holds about 200,000 clones, roughly two fifths seen once. Sequencing was performed on CD4+ T cells sorted from blood, taken around week 30, from a patient treated with tofacitinib. Receptors originate from a human donor with alopecia areata. Each CDR3 is given with its conserved first and last residue. The D gene is left open where the match is weak. Clone size is given for some rows only: seen once, a few or many times, or a class if the clone is expanded.

CDR3 | DNA | J | D | size | V
CSVQGLRNTEAFF | TGCAGCGTTCAGGGCTTAAGGAACACTGAAGCTTTCTTT | TRBJ1-1 | . | . | TRBV29-1
CASSLPTSGGGNEQFF | TGTGCCAGCAGCTTACCGACTAGCGGGGGTGGGAATGAGCAGTTCTTC | TRBJ2-1 | TRBD2 | . | TRBV7-9
CASSPPVGSNTGELFF | TGTGCCAGCTCACCACCGGTAGGGTCGAACACCGGGGAGCTGTTTTTT | TRBJ2-2 | . | . | TRBV18
CSVGGQLSYEQYF | TGCAGCGTTGGTGGGCAGCTCTCCTACGAGCAGTACTTC | TRBJ2-7 | . | . | TRBV29-1
CASRETGINTIYF | TGTGCCAGCAGGGAGACAGGGATAAACACCATATATTTT | TRBJ1-3 | TRBD1 | . | TRBV2
CASSDKGTGYNTDTQYF | TGTGCCAGCAGCGACAAAGGGACAGGGTATAACACAGATACGCAGTATTTT | TRBJ2-3 | TRBD1 | few | TRBV13
CASSRIMSEKLFF | TGCGCCAGCAGCAGAATTATGAGTGAAAAACTGTTTTTT | TRBJ1-4 | . | . | TRBV4-1
CASTPGGNTEAFF | TGTGCCAGCACCCCCGGGGGGAACACTGAAGCTTTCTTT | TRBJ1-1 | . | . | TRBV6-1
CASSQYRAPNTEAFF | TGCGCCAGCAGCCAGTACAGAGCTCCGAACACTGAAGCTTTCTTT | TRBJ1-1 | . | few | TRBV4-1
CASRETGTRRGTQYF | TGTGCCAGCAGGGAGACCGGGACCAGGAGGGGGACCCAGTACTTC | TRBJ2-5 | . | . | TRBV6-1
CASSPPGTGGYEQYF | TGTGCCAGCTCACCACCCGGGACAGGGGGTTACGAGCAGTACTTC | TRBJ2-7 | TRBD1 | few | TRBV18
CASSENFSDTQYF | TGTGCCAGCAGTGAGAATTTCTCAGATACGCAGTATTTT | TRBJ2-3 | . | . | TRBV2
CASSIPDGAGANVLTF | TGTGCCAGTAGTATCCCAGATGGAGCTGGGGCCAACGTCCTGACTTTC | TRBJ2-6 | . | many | TRBV19
CASSESRVRGYTF | TGTGCCAGCAGTGAATCCCGGGTCCGTGGCTACACCTTC | TRBJ1-2 | . | few | TRBV25-1
CAWAPGEVGTQYF | TGTGCCTGGGCCCCCGGTGAAGTGGGTACGCAGTATTTT | TRBJ2-3 | . | . | TRBV30
CASSLGTVIQETQYF | TGCGCCAGCAGCTTGGGGACAGTTATACAAGAGACCCAGTACTTC | TRBJ2-5 | . | . | TRBV5-1
CASRGGSGSTGELFF | TGTGCCAGCAGAGGCGGGAGCGGGTCCACCGGGGAGCTGTTTTTT | TRBJ2-2 | TRBD2 | . | TRBV9
CASSPSAGRDTEAFF | TGTGCCAGCTCACCATCGGCGGGACGGGACACTGAAGCTTTCTTT | TRBJ1-1 | . | . | TRBV18
CASSPGLARTDTQYF | TGTGCCAGCAGCCCAGGACTAGCCAGGACAGATACGCAGTATTTT | TRBJ2-3 | TRBD2 | . | TRBV6-4
CAWSVRSISGEAFF | TGTGCCTGGAGTGTACGCAGCATATCCGGTGAAGCTTTCTTT | TRBJ1-1 | . | . | TRBV30
CASSHAGTSANEKLFF | TGTGCCAGCAGCCACGCCGGGACGTCGGCTAATGAAAAACTGTTTTTT | TRBJ1-4 | . | few | TRBV6-6
CASSADLGSTEAFF | TGCGCCAGCAGCGCCGACTTGGGATCCACTGAAGCTTTCTTT | TRBJ1-1 | . | . | TRBV5-1
CAWSVQTENEQFF | TGTGCCTGGAGTGTCCAGACCGAGAATGAGCAGTTCTTC | TRBJ2-1 | . | . | TRBV30
CASSILTANYGYTF | TGTGCCAGCAGCATCCTGACAGCAAACTATGGCTACACCTTC | TRBJ1-2 | . | few | TRBV7-2
CASTGQGHYGYTF | TGTGCCAGCACCGGACAGGGCCACTATGGCTACACCTTC | TRBJ1-2 | TRBD1 | . | TRBV25-1
CASSYSGRNGYTF | TGTGCCAGCAGTTACTCAGGGCGGAATGGCTACACCTTC | TRBJ1-2 | . | many | TRBV6-5
CSVSDHRYTYEQYF | TGCAGCGTCTCAGACCACAGATACACCTACGAGCAGTACTTC | TRBJ2-7 | . | . | TRBV29-1
CASSSTYTGGYTF | TGTGCCAGTAGTTCGACTTACACGGGCGGCTACACCTTC | TRBJ1-2 | . | . | TRBV19
CASRVGTGNSPLHF | TGTGCCAGCAGGGTGGGGACAGGGAATTCACCCCTCCACTTT | TRBJ1-6 | TRBD1 | . | TRBV2
CASSMDRRYGYTF | TGTGCCAGCAGCATGGACAGGCGCTATGGCTACACCTTC | TRBJ1-2 | TRBD1 | . | TRBV7-2
CASIDFYEQYF | TGTGCCAGCATCGACTTCTACGAGCAGTACTTC | TRBJ2-7 | . | . | TRBV2
CASSSYRGSPRSYNEQFF | TGTGCCAGCAGCTCGTACAGGGGTTCGCCACGCTCCTACAATGAGCAGTTCTTC | TRBJ2-1 | TRBD1 | . | TRBV11-2
CASSFTGDVNIQYF | TGCGCCAGCAGCTTTACAGGGGATGTGAACATTCAGTACTTC | TRBJ2-4 | TRBD1 | few | TRBV5-1
CASSLEGELTTGELFF | TGTGCCAGCAGCTTAGAGGGAGAGTTGACGACCGGGGAGCTGTTTTTT | TRBJ2-2 | . | . | TRBV7-6
CASGPDRVATDTQYF | TGTGCCAGCGGCCCCGACAGGGTGGCCACAGATACGCAGTATTTT | TRBJ2-3 | TRBD1 | . | TRBV19
CASRATGAYNEQFF | TGTGCCAGCAGGGCCACAGGGGCCTACAATGAGCAGTTCTTC | TRBJ2-1 | TRBD1 | few | TRBV25-1
CAARGTGSYEQYF | TGTGCAGCAAGGGGGACAGGCTCCTACGAGCAGTACTTC | TRBJ2-7 | TRBD1 | . | TRBV19
CASSEAADNKNIQYF | TGTGCCAGCAGTGAAGCGGCGGACAACAAAAACATTCAGTACTTC | TRBJ2-4 | . | many | TRBV2
CASSLDGNSGNTIYF | TGCGCCAGCAGCTTGGACGGAAACTCTGGAAACACCATATATTTT | TRBJ1-3 | . | few | TRBV5-1
CASIGAGGNTIYF | TGTGCCAGCATAGGCGCGGGTGGCAACACCATATATTTT | TRBJ1-3 | . | . | TRBV6-5
CASSPTGVSRDEQFF | TGTGCCAGCAGCCCAACAGGGGTAAGCCGCGATGAGCAGTTCTTC | TRBJ2-1 | TRBD1 | . | TRBV7-2
CATHPGGSRNQPQHF | TGTGCCACCCACCCTGGGGGGTCTCGCAATCAGCCCCAGCATTTT | TRBJ1-5 | . | . | TRBV27
CASSLTSGVIANEQFF | TGCGCCAGCAGCTTGACGTCAGGGGTAATCGCCAATGAGCAGTTCTTC | TRBJ2-1 | . | few | TRBV5-1
CASKGQQTSEVQFF | TGTGCCAGTAAGGGACAGCAGACTAGCGAAGTGCAGTTCTTC | TRBJ2-1 | . | . | TRBV19
CATRVSSYEQYF | TGTGCCACCAGGGTCTCCTCCTACGAGCAGTACTTC | TRBJ2-7 | . | . | TRBV6-1